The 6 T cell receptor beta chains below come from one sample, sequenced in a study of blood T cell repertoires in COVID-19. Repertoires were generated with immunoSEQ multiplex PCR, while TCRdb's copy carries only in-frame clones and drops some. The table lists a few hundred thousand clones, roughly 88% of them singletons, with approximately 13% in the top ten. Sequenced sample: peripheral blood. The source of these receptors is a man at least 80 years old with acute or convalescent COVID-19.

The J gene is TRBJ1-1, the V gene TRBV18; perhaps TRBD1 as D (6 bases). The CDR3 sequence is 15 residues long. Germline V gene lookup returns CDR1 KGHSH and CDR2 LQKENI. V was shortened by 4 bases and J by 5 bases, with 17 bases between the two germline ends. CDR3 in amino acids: CASSLRTDGMTEAFF. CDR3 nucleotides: TGTGCCAGCTCACTGAGGACAGACGGGATGACTGAAGCTTTCTTT. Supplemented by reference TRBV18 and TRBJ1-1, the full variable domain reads NAGVMQNPRHLVRRRGQEARLRCSPMKGHSHVYWYRQLPEEGLKFMVYLQKENIIDESGMPKERFSAEFPKEGPSILRIQQVVRGDSAAYFCASSLRTDGMTEAFFGQGTRLTVV.

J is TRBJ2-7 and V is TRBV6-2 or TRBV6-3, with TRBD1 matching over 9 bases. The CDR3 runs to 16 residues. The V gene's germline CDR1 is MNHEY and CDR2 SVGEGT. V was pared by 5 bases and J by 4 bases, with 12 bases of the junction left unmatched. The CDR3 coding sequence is TGTGCCAGCAGTGACGGAGGGACAGGGAAAGCGTACGAGCAGTACTTC. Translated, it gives CASSDGGTGKAYEQYF.

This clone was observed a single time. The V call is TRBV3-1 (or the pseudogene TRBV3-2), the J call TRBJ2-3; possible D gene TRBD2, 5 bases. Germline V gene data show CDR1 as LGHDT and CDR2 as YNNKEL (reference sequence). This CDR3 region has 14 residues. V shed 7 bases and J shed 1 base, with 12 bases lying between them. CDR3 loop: CASTPDGGTDTQYF. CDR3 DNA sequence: TGTGCCAGCACCCCCGACGGGGGCACAGATACGCAGTATTTT.

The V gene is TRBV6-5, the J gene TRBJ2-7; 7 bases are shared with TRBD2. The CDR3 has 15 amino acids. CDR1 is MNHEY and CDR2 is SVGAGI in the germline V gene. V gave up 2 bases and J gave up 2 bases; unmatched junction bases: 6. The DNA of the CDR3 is TGTGCCAGCAGTTACAGGGAGGGTTTGACCTACGAGCAGTACTTC. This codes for CASSYREGLTYEQYF.

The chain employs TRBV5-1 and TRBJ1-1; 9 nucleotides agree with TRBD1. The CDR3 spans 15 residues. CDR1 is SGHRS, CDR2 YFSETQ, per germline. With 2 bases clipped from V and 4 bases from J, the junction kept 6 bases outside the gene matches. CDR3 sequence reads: CASSFGGQGSTEAFF. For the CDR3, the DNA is TGCGCCAGCAGCTTCGGGGGACAGGGAAGCACTGAAGCTTTCTTT.

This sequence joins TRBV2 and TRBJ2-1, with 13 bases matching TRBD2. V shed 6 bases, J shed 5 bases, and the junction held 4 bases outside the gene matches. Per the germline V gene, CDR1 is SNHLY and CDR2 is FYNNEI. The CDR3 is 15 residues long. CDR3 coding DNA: TGTGCCAGCAGAAGACTAGCGGGGGGCCACAATGAGCAGTTCTTC. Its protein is CASRRLAGGHNEQFF.